Sequencing of this T cell receptor beta chain was carried out in a study of regulatory T cells in long-lasting Graves disease. Turning to the study itself: Persistence in Graves' disease required over 5 years of antithyroid drugs plus positive TSH receptor antibodies.

Points from the study as a whole: Gene preferences differed: TRBV28, TRBJ1-2, TRBJ2-5 in persistent cases.

Library construction for TCR beta used iRepertoire HTBI primers and Arm-PCR of CDR3 regions. In the authors' workflow: Identified segments across samples numbered 60 or so TRBV and 14 to 15 TRBJ. TCRdb re-analysed the multiplex PCR reads in MiXCR, keeping a single row per CDR3 protein. TCRdb, not the authors, supplied the V and J calls. The repertoire consists of roughly 300,000 distinct CDR3 sequences, with 20% to 25% occurring once and the leading ten covering 45% to 70%. The CDR3 runs to 18 residues. The trim removed 5 bases at V and 0 bases at J, leaving 15 bases unmatched. Germline CDR1 and CDR2: SGHAT and FQNNGV. This clonotype was seen ten or more times. Its antigen is still unknown. This sample's time point: persistent/refractory GD, antithyroid drugs over 5 years with positive TRAb. The TCR library was prepared using RNA isolated from PBMCs.

The chain carries TRBV11-2 and TRBJ1-1, with 7 bases aligning to TRBD1. Sample: peripheral blood mononuclear cells (PBMCs), taken when the disease was refractory, from a patient treated with antithyroid drugs. This sequence was found in a female donor with Graves disease. DNA of the CDR3: TGTGCCAGCAGCCTAACACAGGGGACGGGACAGATGAACACTGAAGCTTTCTTT. Amino acid sequence: CASSLTQGTGQMNTEAFF.